This T cell receptor (beta chain) was recorded in a study of blood T cell repertoires in COVID-19. Repertoires were generated with immunoSEQ multiplex PCR, while TCRdb's copy carries only in-frame clones and drops some. The sample has roughly 220,000 clones; 75% to 90% are singletons. The CDR3 spans 20 residues. With V trimmed by 1 base and J by 2 bases, 9 bases remained unmatched. Germline-derived CDR1 and CDR2 are KGHSH and LQKENI. This sequence originates from a young man who had recovered from COVID-19. Sequencing input: peripheral blood. The V and J genes are TRBV18 and TRBJ2-2; TRBD2 aligns across 14 bases. The CDR3: CASSPLWPGLAGVNTGELFF. DNA for the CDR3: TGTGCCAGCTCACCACTGTGGCCGGGACTAGCGGGGGTTAACACCGGGGAGCTGTTTTTT.